This TCR beta chain was documented in a study of monozygotic twins with inflammatory bowel disease. CDR1 SEHNR and CDR2 FQNEAQ come from the germline V gene (reference sequence). This CDR3 has 14 amino acids. After re-calling the 5' RACE reads, TCRdb lists one entry per CDR3 protein, DNA absent. The table for this sample gives a few hundred thousand distinct CDR3 sequences. The sequence was obtained from a human donor with ulcerative colitis or Crohn's disease, or a healthy co-twin of an affected twin (not recorded which). Sequencing was done on a sample of blood. This chain connects TRBV7-9 to TRBJ1-5; the D call of TRBD1 rests on TCRdb alone, since no DNA is present to check it. CDR3 loop: CASNRDSSNQPQHF.